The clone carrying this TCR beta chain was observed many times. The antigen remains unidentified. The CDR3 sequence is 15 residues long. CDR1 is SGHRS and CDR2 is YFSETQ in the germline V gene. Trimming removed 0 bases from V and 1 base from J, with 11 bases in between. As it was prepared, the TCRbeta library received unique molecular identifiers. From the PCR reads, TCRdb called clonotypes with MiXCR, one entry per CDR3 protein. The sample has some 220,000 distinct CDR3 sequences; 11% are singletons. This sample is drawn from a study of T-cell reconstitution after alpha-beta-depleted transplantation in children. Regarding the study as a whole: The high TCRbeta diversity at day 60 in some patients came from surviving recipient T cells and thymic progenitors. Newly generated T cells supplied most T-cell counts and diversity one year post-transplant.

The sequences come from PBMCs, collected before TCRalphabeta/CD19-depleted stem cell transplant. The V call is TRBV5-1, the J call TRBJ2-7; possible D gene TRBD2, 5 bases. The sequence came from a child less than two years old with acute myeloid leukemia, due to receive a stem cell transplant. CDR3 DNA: TGCGCCAGCAGCTTGGCTGCGGGTATATCCTACGAGCAGTACTTC. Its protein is CASSLAAGISYEQYF.